This T cell receptor (beta chain) was retrieved from a study of sequential checkpoint blockade in melanoma. Study at large: Both treatment sequences were followed by maintenance nivolumab.

This clone occurred a few times. Produced via immunoSEQ multiplex PCR; TCRdb's table is partial and in-frame only. The repertoire includes roughly 9,800 clones, about three quarters of them detected once, and under 65% sits in the top ten. The CDR3 is 17 residues long. Documented treatment: randomized to nivolumab then ipilimumab (arm A) or the reverse (arm B). Patients had received no earlier DNA-damaging chemotherapy. Sorted cells were live CD3+CD8+, lacking CD19 and CD56, from PBMCs. The gene calls are TRBV21-1 and TRBJ1-2. TRBV21-1 is classified as a pseudogene. The starting material was CD8+ T cells sorted from blood (inferred from file names), obtained from a patient given nivolumab and ipilimumab in sequence. This receptor was identified in a human donor with melanoma. CDR3 coding DNA: TGTGCCAGCAGCAAAGAGGAGCGGACGTTGAGTAACTATGGCTACACCTTC. Residues: CASSKEERTLSNYGYTF.